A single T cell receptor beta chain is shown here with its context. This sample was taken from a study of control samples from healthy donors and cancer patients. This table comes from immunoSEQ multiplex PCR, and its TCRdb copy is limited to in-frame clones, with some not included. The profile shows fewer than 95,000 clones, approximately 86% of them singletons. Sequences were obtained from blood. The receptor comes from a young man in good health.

The CDR3 region is CASRPGGARGYTF. CDR3 coding DNA: TGTGCCAGTAGGCCGGGAGGGGCGCGTGGCTACACCTTC. This chain joins TRBV19 and TRBJ1-2; D may be TRBD1 (5 bases). CDR1 and CDR2 (germline): LNHDA, SQIVND (reference sequence). The V gene lost 6 bases and the J gene lost 7 bases, with 15 bases spanning the gap. CDR3 length: 13 residues.